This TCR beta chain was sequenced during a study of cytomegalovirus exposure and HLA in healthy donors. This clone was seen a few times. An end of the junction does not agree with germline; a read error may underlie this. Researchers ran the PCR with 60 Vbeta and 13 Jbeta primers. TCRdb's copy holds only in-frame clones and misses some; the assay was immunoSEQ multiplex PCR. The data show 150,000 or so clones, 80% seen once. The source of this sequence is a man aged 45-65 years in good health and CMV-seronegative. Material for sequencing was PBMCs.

The DNA for the CDR3 is TGTGCTAGCAGCCCATCTAGCGGGAGCGGCGGAGAGACCCAGTACTTC. Translated, it gives CASSPSSGSGGETQYF. The V call is TRBV7-7, the J call TRBJ2-5, with 10 bases lining up with TRBD2. Germline V gene data show CDR1 as SSHAT and CDR2 as FNYEAQ (reference sequence). The CDR3 totals 16 residues. Combining the CDR3 with reference TRBV7-7 and TRBJ2-5 gives the whole variable domain GAGVSQSPRYKVTKRGQDVTLRCDPISSHATLYWYQQALGQGPEFLTYFNYEAQPDKSGLPSDRFSAERPEGSISTLTIQRTEQRDSAMYRCASSPSSGSGGETQYFGPGTRLLVL.